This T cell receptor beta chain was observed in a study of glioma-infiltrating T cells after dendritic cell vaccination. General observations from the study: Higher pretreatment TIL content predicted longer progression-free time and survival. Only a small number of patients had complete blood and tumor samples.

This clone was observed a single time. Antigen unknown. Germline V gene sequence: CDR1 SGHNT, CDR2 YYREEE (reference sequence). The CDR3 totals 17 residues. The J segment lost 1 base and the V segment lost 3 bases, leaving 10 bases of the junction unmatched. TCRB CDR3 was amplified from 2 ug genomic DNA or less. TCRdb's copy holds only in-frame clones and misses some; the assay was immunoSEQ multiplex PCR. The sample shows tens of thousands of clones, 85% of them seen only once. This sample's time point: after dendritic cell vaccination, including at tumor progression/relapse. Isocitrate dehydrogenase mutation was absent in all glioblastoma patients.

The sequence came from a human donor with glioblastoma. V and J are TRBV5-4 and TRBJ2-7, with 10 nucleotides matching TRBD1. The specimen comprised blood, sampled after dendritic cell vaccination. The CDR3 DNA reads TGTGCCAGCAGCTCCTTCCGGGACAGGGGACCTTCCTACGAGCAGTACTTC. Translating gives CASSSFRDRGPSYEQYF.